What follows are 18 T cell receptor beta chains derived from one specimen sequenced in a study of T cells in Graves' hyperthyroidism and ophthalmopathy. There were TCR beta CDR3 regions amplified from RNA transcripts. The HTBI primer set served for first-round RT-PCR of the TCR CDR3. TCRdb reprocessed the multiplex PCR reads via MiXCR and lists one record per CDR3 protein. The sample includes some 200,000 distinct CDR3 sequences, around 17% of them seen just once. Sequencing was carried out using blood. These receptors all stem from a woman aged 50 to 65 with Graves' hyperthyroidism.

This clonotype has only a few counts. This chain joins TRBV6-5 and TRBJ1-3, with 10 bases aligning to TRBD1. Looked up from germline, CDR1 is MNHEY and CDR2 is SVGAGI. The CDR3 length is 16 residues. V lost 3 bases to trimming and J lost 2 bases; unmatched junction nucleotides: 4. The CDR3 region has the DNA TGTGCCAGCAGTTATCGGACAGGGGGTACTGGAAACACCATATATTTT. It yields the protein CASSYRTGGTGNTIYF.

This clonotype was found a few times. The V gene is TRBV5-8, the J gene TRBJ2-7, with no clear D. Trimming took off 3 bases at V and 3 bases at J, with 13 bases between the two ends. The germline V gene has CDR1 SGHTS and CDR2 YDEGEE. The CDR3 consists of 14 residues. CDR3 region: CASSSKKDNYEQYF. In DNA, the CDR3 is TGTGCCAGCAGCTCTAAAAAGGATAACTACGAGCAGTACTTC.

This clonotype was counted a single time. CDR3 amino acids: CSARQGAETQYF. The CDR3 DNA follows: TGCAGCGCTCGACAGGGGGCAGAGACCCAGTACTTC. The chain uses TRBV29-1 and TRBJ2-5, with 10 bases aligning to TRBD1. Germline CDR1 reads SQVTM; CDR2 reads ANQGSEA. V lost 7 bases, J lost 4 bases, and 3 bases stayed unmatched. The CDR3 totals 12 residues.

This clonotype was seen more than once but under ten times. The chain joins TRBV6-1 to TRBJ2-2, with 8 bases fitting TRBD2. CDR3 length equals 15 residues. Trimming removed 8 bases from V and 2 bases from J; junction bases left unmatched: 7. Germline V CDR1 and CDR2: MNHNS, SASEGT. CDR3 DNA: TGTGCCAGCCGCGGGAGCGGGGGCAACACCGGGGAGCTGTTTTTT. This translates into CASRGSGGNTGELFF.

V gene TRBV27 combines with J gene TRBJ2-2; possibly TRBD1 for D (6 bases). The CDR3 sequence is 16 residues long. Germline V lookup: CDR1 MNHEY, CDR2 SMNVEV (reference sequence). Trimming took 3 bases from V and 6 from J, leaving 17 bases between them. CDR3 DNA: TGTGCCAGCAGTTTCCGGGACACGGGGTGGCCCGGGGAGCTGTTTTTT. This encodes CASSFRDTGWPGELFF.

This CDR3 is CASSSLRTSVYEQYF. CDR3 nucleotide sequence: TGTGCCAGCAGCTCGTTAAGGACTAGCGTTTACGAGCAGTACTTC. The chain combines TRBV11-2 with TRBJ2-7, with 9 positions matching TRBD2. This CDR3 has 15 residues. Germline V lookup: CDR1 SGHAT, CDR2 FQNNGV. V shed 4 bases and J 4 bases; nucleotides not matched to a gene: 8.

This clonotype was seen ten or more times. V usage is TRBV20-1 and J usage is TRBJ1-1; tentatively, D is TRBD1 (6 bases). Trimming left V 5 bases short and J 5 bases short, with 12 bases between. CDR3 length: 12 residues. Per the germline V gene, CDR1 is DFQATT and CDR2 is SNEGSKA (reference sequence). CDR3 loop: CSAYGQKTEAFF. CDR3 DNA: TGCAGTGCTTACGGACAGAAGACTGAAGCTTTCTTT.

This clonotype was detected ten times or more. The genes are TRBV9 and TRBJ2-7; 7 nucleotides match TRBD1. The trim removed 1 base at V and 4 bases at J, leaving 14 bases unmatched. The CDR3 length is 17 residues. Germline CDR1 reads SGDLS; CDR2 reads YYNGEE. In DNA form, the CDR3 reads TGTGCCAGCAGCGTATTCGACAGGGTAGTCCCTGGATACGAGCAGTACTTC. Residues: CASSVFDRVVPGYEQYF.

The chain employs TRBV27 and TRBJ2-7; tentative D call: TRBD2 (6 bases). The CDR3 loop spans 12 amino acids. CDR1 is MNHEY and CDR2 is SMNVEV in the germline V gene (reference sequence). The V gene lost 6 bases and the J gene lost 6 bases, with 12 bases spanning the gap. The CDR3 loop reads CASRGLPLEQYF. The CDR3 DNA follows: TGTGCCAGCAGGGGACTTCCCCTCGAGCAGTACTTC.

The CDR3 sequence: CASSFGIGGNQPQHF. CDR3 coding DNA: TGTGCCAGCAGCTTTGGAATCGGGGGTAATCAGCCCCAGCATTTT. V usage is TRBV7-2 and J usage is TRBJ1-5, with D possibly TRBD1 on 5 matching bases. The CDR3 loop spans 15 amino acids. V was shortened by 3 bases and J by 4 bases, with 13 bases between the two germline ends. Germline loops: CDR1 SGHTA, CDR2 FQGNSA.

A few counts support this clonotype. V gene TRBV10-2 combines with J gene TRBJ2-3; TRBD2 aligns across 7 bases. The CDR3 runs to 14 residues. The ends lost 6 bases at V and 2 bases at J; junction bases unmatched: 5. The germline V gene encodes CDR1 WSHSY and CDR2 SAAADI. CDR3 residues: CASRRGLDTDTQYF. CDR3 coding DNA: TGCGCCAGCAGGAGAGGACTAGACACAGATACGCAGTATTTT.

At least ten counts were recorded for this clonotype. The rearrangement uses TRBV6-6 and TRBJ1-6; no firm D call. Germline CDR1 is MNHNY and CDR2 is SVGAGI (reference sequence). V was clipped by 2 bases and J by 5 bases, with 10 bases between them. The CDR3 loop spans 15 amino acids. CDR3: CASSYDPAHNSPLHF. The CDR3 nucleotides read TGTGCCAGCAGTTACGACCCGGCCCATAATTCACCCCTCCACTTT.

This clonotype was picked up many times. V is TRBV12-3 or TRBV12-4 and J is TRBJ1-4, with 7 bases fitting TRBD1. The CDR3 spans 14 residues. V was clipped by 2 bases and J by 8 bases; unmatched bases: 5. The CDR3 sequence is CASSLRGLGEKLFF. In DNA form, the CDR3 reads TGTGCCAGCAGTTTAAGGGGGCTGGGAGAAAAACTGTTTTTT.

Ten or more counts support this clonotype. The V and J genes are TRBV20-1 and TRBJ2-7; TRBD2 matches at 13 bases. The ends lost 4 bases at V and 4 bases at J; junction bases unmatched: 7. This CDR3 comprises 15 residues. The germline CDR1 and CDR2 sequences are DFQATT and SNEGSKA (reference sequence). The CDR3 loop is CSAKGLAGTTYEQYF. The CDR3 DNA sequence: TGCAGTGCTAAGGGACTAGCGGGAACTACGTACGAGCAGTACTTC.

On this clonotype itself: A much bigger clone sits one base away, suggesting this may be a read error. CDR3: CASSPRQGDYGYTF. In DNA, the CDR3 is TGTGCCAGCTCACCACGACAGGGGGACTATGGCTACACCTTC. The genes are TRBV18 and TRBJ1-2, with 9 bases that match TRBD1. The germline CDR1 and CDR2 sequences are KGHSH and LQKENI. The CDR3 has 14 residues. V was clipped by 1 base and J by 3 bases; unmatched bases: 0.

This clonotype was observed at least ten times. The chain combines TRBV11-3 with TRBJ2-2; D may be TRBD1 or TRBD2 (5 bases each). The germline CDR1 and CDR2 sequences are SGHNT and YENEEA. This CDR3 has 16 residues. The germline V and J ends were trimmed by 1 base and 7 bases, with 16 bases remaining between them. Here the CDR3 DNA reads TGTGCCAGCAGCTTAGGGGTCGGGACCGCGCACGGGGAGCTGTTTTTT. Its translation is CASSLGVGTAHGELFF. Using reference TRBV11-3 and TRBJ2-2 for the parts outside the CDR3, the full variable domain is EAGVVQSPRYKIIEKKQPVAFWCNPISGHNTLYWYLQNLGQGPELLIRYENEEAVDDSQLPKDRFSAERLKGVDSTLKIQPAELGDSAVYLCASSLGVGTAHGELFFGEGSRLTVL.

This clonotype was seen once. V and J are TRBV7-8 and TRBJ1-5, with D maybe TRBD1 (6 bases). Trimming took off 1 base at V and 4 bases at J, with 17 bases between the two ends. The germline CDR1 and CDR2 sequences are SGHVS and FQNEAQ. CDR3 length: 17 amino acids. The chain's CDR3 is CASSLVVGRGWNQPQHF. Here the CDR3 DNA reads TGTGCCAGCAGCTTAGTAGTGGGCAGGGGATGGAATCAGCCCCAGCATTTT. The variable domain in full, with the rest retrieved from reference TRBV7-8 and TRBJ1-5, is GAGVSQSPRYKVAKRGQDVALRCDPISGHVSLFWYQQALGQGPEFLTYFQNEAQLDKSGLPSDRFFAERPEGSVSTLKIQRTQQEDSAVYLCASSLVVGRGWNQPQHFGDGTRLSIL.

This clonotype was seen ten or more times. This chain connects TRBV7-8 to TRBJ1-1; D is unresolved. CDR3 length: 14 amino acids. Trimming took off 4 bases at V and 2 bases at J, with 11 bases between the two ends. The germline gives CDR1 SGHVS, CDR2 FQNEAQ. The CDR3 loop is CASSSLLGNTEAFF. Written as DNA, the CDR3 is TGTGCCAGCAGCTCGCTCCTTGGAAACACTGAAGCTTTCTTT.